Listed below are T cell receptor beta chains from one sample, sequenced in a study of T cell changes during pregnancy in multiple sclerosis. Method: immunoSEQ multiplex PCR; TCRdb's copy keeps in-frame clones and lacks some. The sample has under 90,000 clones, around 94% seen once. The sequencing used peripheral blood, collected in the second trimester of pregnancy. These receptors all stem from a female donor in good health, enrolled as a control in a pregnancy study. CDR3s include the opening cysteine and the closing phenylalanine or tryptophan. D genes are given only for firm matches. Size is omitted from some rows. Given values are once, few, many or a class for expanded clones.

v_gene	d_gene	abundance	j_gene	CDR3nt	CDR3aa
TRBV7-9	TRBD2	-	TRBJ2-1	TGTGCCAGCAGCTTAGGTCGGGAGGGTAAGAATGAGCAGTTCTTC	CASSLGREGKNEQFF
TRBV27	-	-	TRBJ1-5	TGTGCCAGCAGTTTGGCTCCGGGACAACGGCAGCCCCAGCATTTT	CASSLAPGQRQPQHF
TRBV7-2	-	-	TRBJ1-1	TGTGCCAGCAGCCCGAGTGGAGGGGTGAACACTGAAGCTTTCTTT	CASSPSGGVNTEAFF
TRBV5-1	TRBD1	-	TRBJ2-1	TGCGCCAGCAGCCGAGGGACAGGCAATGAGCAGTTCTTC	CASSRGTGNEQFF
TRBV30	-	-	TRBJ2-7	TGTGCCTGGAGTGTACTAGCTCTCCACGAGCAGTACTTC	CAWSVLALHEQYF
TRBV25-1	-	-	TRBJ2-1	TGTGCCAGCAGTGAGCCATCTAGCTCCTACAATGAGCAGTTCTTC	CASSEPSSSYNEQFF
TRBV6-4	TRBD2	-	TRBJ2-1	TGTGCCAGCAGTGATTCTAGCGGGAGGATCGGTGAGCAGTTCTTC	CASSDSSGRIGEQFF
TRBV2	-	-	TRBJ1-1	TGTGCCAGCAGTGAACAGGGGAACACTGAAGCTTTCTTT	CASSEQGNTEAFF
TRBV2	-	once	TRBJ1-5	TGTGCCAGCAGTGAACAGGGGACGTGGAGCAATCAGCCCCAGCATTTT	CASSEQGTWSNQPQHF
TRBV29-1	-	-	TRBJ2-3	TGCAGCGTCGCTAGGGGTTTGCGAACAGATACGCAGTATTTT	CSVARGLRTDTQYF
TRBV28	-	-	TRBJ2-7	TGTGCCAGCAGTTTTCCCGGGACAAAAGACTACGAGCAGTACTTC	CASSFPGTKDYEQYF